This record looks at one T cell receptor beta chain sequence and its context. Clones were read by immunoSEQ multiplex PCR, and TCRdb kept only the in-frame ones, dropping some. The repertoire includes 38,000 or so clones, approximately 95% of them detected once, and roughly 3.5% sits in the top ten. The trim removed 5 bases at V and 8 bases at J, leaving 10 bases unmatched. Germline values: CDR1 MNHEY, CDR2 SVGAGI. The CDR3 loop spans 14 amino acids. The data derive from a study of T cells in tuberculosis. Sequencing input: PBMCs. V and J are TRBV6-5 and TRBJ1-2, with 8 bases identical to TRBD1. The TCR comes from a donor between 10 and 29 years old with latent tuberculosis or without tuberculosis infection. The CDR3 DNA follows: TGTGCCAGCAGTCCCCGGGACAGGCAGGTCGGCTACACCTTC. It yields the protein CASSPRDRQVGYTF.